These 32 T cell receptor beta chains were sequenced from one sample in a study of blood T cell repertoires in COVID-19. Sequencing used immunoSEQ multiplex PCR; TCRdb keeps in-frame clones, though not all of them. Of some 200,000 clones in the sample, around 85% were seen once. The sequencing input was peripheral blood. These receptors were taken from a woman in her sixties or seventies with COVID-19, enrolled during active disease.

The CDR3 here is CASSSYRGSTEAFF. The DNA of the CDR3 is TGTGCCAGCAGCTCCTACAGGGGAAGCACTGAAGCTTTCTTT. The chain combines TRBV11-3 with TRBJ1-1, with TRBD1 matching 7 bases. Per the germline V gene, CDR1 is SGHNT and CDR2 is YENEEA. This CDR3 has 14 residues. V gave up 4 bases and J gave up 4 bases; unmatched junction bases: 6.

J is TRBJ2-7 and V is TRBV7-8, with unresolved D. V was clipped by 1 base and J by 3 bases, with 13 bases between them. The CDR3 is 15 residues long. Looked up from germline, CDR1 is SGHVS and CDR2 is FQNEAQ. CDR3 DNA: TGTGCCAGCAGCTTAGTTGCACGGTTTGACTACGAGCAGTACTTC. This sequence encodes CASSLVARFDYEQYF. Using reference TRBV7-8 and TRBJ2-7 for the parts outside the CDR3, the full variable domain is GAGVSQSPRYKVAKRGQDVALRCDPISGHVSLFWYQQALGQGPEFLTYFQNEAQLDKSGLPSDRFFAERPEGSVSTLKIQRTQQEDSAVYLCASSLVARFDYEQYFGPGTRLTVT.

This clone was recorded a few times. CDR3 sequence: CATSDLSGEETQYF. CDR3 DNA sequence: TGTGCCACCAGTGATTTGTCAGGGGAGGAGACCCAGTACTTC. V gene TRBV24-1 combines with J gene TRBJ2-5, with a tentative D call TRBD1 (6 bases). The CDR3 loop spans 14 amino acids. CDR1 and CDR2 from the germline V gene are KGHDR and SFDVKD. Trimming took 0 bases from V and 5 from J, leaving 9 bases between them.

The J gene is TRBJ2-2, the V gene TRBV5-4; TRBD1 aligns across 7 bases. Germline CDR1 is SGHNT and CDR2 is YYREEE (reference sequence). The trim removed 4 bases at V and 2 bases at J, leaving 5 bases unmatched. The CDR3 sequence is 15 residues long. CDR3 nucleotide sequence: TGTGCCAGCAGCACGGACAGGCTTAACACCGGGGAGCTGTTTTTT. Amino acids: CASSTDRLNTGELFF.

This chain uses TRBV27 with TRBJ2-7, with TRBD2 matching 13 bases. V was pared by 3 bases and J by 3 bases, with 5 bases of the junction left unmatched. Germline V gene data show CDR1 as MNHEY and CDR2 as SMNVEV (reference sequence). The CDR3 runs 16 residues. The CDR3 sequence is CASSFTRTSGSYEQYF. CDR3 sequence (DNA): TGTGCCAGCAGTTTCACCCGGACTAGCGGGAGCTACGAGCAGTACTTC.

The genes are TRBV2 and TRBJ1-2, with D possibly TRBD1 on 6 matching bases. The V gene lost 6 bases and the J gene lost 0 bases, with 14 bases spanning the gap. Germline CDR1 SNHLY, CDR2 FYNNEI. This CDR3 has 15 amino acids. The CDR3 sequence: CASRATGSANYGYTF. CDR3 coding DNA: TGTGCCAGCAGGGCCACAGGGTCGGCTAACTATGGCTACACCTTC.

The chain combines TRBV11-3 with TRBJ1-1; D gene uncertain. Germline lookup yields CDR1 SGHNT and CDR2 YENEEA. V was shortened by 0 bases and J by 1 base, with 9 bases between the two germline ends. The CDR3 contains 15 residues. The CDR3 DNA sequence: TGTGCCAGCAGCTTAGAGTCTTGGGCGAACACTGAAGCTTTCTTT. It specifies CASSLESWANTEAFF.

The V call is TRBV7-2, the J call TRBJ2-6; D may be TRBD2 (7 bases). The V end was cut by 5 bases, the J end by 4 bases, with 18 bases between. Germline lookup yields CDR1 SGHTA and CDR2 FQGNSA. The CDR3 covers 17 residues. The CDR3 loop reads CASSPRWGGPGANVLTF. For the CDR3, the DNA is TGTGCCAGCAGCCCTCGGTGGGGGGGCCCAGGGGCCAACGTCCTGACTTTC.

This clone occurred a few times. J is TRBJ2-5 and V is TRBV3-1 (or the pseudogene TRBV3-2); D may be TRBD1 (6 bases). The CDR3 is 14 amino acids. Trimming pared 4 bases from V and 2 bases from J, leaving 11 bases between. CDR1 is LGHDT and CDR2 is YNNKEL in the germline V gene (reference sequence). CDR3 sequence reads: CASSPRGIQETQYF. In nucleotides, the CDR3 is TGTGCCAGCAGCCCAAGGGGGATTCAAGAGACCCAGTACTTC.

The CDR3 coding sequence is TGCGCCAGCAGCCGTACAGGGGGGGACACTGAAGCTTTCTTT. As protein: CASSRTGGDTEAFF. The rearrangement links TRBV5-1 to TRBJ1-1, with 8 bases lining up with TRBD1. This CDR3 region has 14 residues. V was clipped by 4 bases and J by 3 bases; unmatched bases: 5. The germline V gene encodes CDR1 SGHRS and CDR2 YFSETQ.

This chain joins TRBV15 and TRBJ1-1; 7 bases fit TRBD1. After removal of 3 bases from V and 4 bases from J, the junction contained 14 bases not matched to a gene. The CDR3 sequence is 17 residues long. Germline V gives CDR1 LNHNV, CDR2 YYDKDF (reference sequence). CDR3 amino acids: CATSRRKGAASTTEAFF. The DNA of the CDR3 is TGTGCCACCAGCAGGAGGAAGGGGGCTGCCTCGACCACTGAAGCTTTCTTT.

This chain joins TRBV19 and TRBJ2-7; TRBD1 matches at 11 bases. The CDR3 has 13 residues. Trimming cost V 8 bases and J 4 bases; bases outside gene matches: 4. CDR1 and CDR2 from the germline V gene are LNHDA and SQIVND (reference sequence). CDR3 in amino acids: CASSGTGGYEQYF. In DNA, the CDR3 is TGTGCCAGTTCCGGGACAGGGGGTTACGAGCAGTACTTC.

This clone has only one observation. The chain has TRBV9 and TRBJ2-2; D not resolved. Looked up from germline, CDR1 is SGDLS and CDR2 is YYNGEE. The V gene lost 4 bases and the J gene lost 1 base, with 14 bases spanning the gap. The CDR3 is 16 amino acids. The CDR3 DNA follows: TGTGCCAGCAGCCCTCGTCGAACTGTGAACACCGGGGAGCTGTTTTTT. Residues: CASSPRRTVNTGELFF.

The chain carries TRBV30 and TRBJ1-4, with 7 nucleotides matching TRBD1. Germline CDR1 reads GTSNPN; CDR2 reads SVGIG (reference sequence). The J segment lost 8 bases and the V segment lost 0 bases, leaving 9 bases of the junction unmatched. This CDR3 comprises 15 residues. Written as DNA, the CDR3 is TGTGCCTGGAGTGTTCTAGGGGGCGCAAGGGAAAAACTGTTTTTT. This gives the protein CAWSVLGGAREKLFF.

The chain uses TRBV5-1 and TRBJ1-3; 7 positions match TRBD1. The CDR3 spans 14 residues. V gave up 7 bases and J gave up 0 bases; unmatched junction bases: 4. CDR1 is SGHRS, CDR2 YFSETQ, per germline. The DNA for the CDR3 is TGCGCCAGCGGGACAGCCAACTCTGGAAACACCATATATTTT. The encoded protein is CASGTANSGNTIYF.

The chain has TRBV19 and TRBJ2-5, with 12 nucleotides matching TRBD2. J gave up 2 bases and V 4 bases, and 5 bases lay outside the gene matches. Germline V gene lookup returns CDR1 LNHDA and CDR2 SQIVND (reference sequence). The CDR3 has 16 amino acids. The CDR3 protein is CASSRTSGDYQETQYF. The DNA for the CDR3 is TGTGCCAGTAGTAGGACTAGCGGGGACTATCAAGAGACCCAGTACTTC.

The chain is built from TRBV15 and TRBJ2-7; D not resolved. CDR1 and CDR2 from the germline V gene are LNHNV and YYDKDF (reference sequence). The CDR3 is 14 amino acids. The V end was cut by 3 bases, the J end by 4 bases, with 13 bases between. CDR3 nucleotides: TGTGCCACCAGCAGGGGCACAACGCAGTACGAGCAGTACTTC. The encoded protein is CATSRGTTQYEQYF.

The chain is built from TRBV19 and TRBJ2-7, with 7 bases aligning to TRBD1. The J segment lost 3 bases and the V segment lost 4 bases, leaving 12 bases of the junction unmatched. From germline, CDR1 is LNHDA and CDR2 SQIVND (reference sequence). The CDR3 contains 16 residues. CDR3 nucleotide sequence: TGTGCCAGTAGTACCTACTCGGGACAGAGGTACTACGAGCAGTACTTC. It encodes CASSTYSGQRYYEQYF. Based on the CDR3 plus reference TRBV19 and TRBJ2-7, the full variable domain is DGGITQSPKYLFRKEGQNVTLSCEQNLNHDAMYWYRQDPGQGLRLIYYSQIVNDFQKGDIAEGYSVSREKKESFPLTVTSAQKNPTAFYLCASSTYSGQRYYEQYFGPGTRLTVT.

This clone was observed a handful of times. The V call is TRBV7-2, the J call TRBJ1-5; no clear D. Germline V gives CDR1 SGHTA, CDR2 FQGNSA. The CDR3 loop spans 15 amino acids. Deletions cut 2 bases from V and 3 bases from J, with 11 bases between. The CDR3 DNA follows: TGTGCCAGCAGCTTAAGTGGCGGGTTCAATCAGCCCCAGCATTTT. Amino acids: CASSLSGGFNQPQHF.

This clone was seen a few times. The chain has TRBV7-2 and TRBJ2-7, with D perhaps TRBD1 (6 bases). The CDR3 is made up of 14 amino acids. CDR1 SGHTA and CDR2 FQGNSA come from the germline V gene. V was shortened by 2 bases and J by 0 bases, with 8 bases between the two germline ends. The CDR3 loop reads CASSLNRASYEQYF. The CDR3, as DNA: TGTGCCAGCAGCTTAAACAGGGCCTCCTACGAGCAGTACTTC.

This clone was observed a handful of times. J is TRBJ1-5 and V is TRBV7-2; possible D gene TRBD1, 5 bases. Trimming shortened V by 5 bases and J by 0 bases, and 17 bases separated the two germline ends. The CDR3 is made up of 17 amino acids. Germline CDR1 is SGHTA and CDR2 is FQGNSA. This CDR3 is CASSIEGAVPSNQPQHF. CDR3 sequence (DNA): TGTGCCAGCAGCATAGAAGGGGCAGTTCCTAGCAATCAGCCCCAGCATTTT.

CDR3 region: CASSQSGTSGSTDTQYF. DNA for the CDR3: TGCGCCAGCAGCCAAAGCGGGACTAGCGGAAGCACAGATACGCAGTATTTT. This chain joins TRBV4-1 and TRBJ2-3; TRBD2 agrees at 11 bases. This CDR3 is built from 17 residues. V lost 2 bases, J lost 0 bases, and 4 bases stayed unmatched. Germline V CDR1 and CDR2: MGHRA, YSYEKL.

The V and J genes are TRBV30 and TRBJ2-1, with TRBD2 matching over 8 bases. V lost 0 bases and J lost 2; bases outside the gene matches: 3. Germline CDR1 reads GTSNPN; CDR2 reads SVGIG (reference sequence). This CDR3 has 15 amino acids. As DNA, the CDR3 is TGTGCCTGGAGTGTAGCGGGAGCGACCTACAATGAGCAGTTCTTC. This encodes CAWSVAGATYNEQFF.

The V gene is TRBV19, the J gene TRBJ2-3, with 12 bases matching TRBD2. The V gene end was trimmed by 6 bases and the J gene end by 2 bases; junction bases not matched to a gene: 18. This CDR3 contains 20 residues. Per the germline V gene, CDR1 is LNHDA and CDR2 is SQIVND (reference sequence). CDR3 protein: CASRRLPGLAGPDYTDTQYF. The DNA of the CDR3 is TGTGCCAGTAGACGTTTACCGGGACTAGCGGGCCCCGACTACACAGATACGCAGTATTTT.

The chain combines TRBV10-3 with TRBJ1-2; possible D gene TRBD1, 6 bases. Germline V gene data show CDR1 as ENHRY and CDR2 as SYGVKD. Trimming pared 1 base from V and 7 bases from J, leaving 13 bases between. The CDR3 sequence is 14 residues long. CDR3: CAISELGQMAGYTF. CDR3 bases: TGTGCCATCAGTGAGTTAGGACAGATGGCTGGCTACACCTTC.

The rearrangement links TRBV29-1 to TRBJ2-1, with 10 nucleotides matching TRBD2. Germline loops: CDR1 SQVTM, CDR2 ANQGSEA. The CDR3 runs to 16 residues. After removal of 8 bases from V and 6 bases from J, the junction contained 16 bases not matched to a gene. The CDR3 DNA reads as TGCAGCTACCGGGGAGCGGGAGGGCCTCGGTCCAATGAGCAGTTCTTC. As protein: CSYRGAGGPRSNEQFF.

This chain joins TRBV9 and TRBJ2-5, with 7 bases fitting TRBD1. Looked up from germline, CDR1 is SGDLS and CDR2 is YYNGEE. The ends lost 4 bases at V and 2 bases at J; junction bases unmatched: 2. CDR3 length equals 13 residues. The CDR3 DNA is TGTGCCAGCAGCTGGACAGGACAAGAGACCCAGTACTTC. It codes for CASSWTGQETQYF.

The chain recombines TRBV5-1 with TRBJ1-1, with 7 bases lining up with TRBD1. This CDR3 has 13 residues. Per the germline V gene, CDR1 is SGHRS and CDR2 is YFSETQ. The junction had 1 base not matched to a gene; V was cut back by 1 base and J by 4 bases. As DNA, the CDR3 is TGCGCCAGCAGCTTGACAGGGGCCACTGAAGCTTTCTTT. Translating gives CASSLTGATEAFF.

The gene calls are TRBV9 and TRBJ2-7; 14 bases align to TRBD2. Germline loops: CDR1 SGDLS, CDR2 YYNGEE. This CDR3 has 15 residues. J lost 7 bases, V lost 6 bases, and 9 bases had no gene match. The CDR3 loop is CASNVGTSGRMEQYF. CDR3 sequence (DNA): TGTGCCAGCAATGTGGGGACTAGCGGGAGAATGGAGCAGTACTTC. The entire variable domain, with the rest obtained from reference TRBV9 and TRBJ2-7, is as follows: DSGVTQTPKHLITATGQRVTLRCSPRSGDLSVYWYQQSLDQGLQFLIQYYNGEERAKGNILERFSAQQFPDLHSELNLSSLELGDSALYFCASNVGTSGRMEQYFGPGTRLTVT.

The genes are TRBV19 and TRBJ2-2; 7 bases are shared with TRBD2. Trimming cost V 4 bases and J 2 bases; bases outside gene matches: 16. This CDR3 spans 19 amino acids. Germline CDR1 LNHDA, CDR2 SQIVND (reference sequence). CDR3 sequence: CASSSWRAGRGKNTGELFF. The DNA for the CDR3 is TGTGCCAGTAGTAGTTGGAGGGCAGGGCGGGGGAAAAACACCGGGGAGCTGTTTTTT.

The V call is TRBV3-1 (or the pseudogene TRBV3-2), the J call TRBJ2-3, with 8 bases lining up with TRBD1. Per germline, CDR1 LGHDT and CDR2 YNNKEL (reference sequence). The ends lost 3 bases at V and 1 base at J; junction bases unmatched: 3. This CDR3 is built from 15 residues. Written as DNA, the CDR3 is TGTGCCAGCAGCCATCGGACAGGGCGCACAGATACGCAGTATTTT. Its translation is CASSHRTGRTDTQYF.

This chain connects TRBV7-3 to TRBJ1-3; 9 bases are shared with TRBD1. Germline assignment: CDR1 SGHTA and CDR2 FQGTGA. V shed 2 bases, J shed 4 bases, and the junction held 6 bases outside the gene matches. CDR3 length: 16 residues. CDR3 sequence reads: CASSLSGQGSGNTIYF. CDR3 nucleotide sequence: TGTGCCAGCAGCTTATCGGGACAGGGTTCCGGAAACACCATATATTTT.